The rows below give T cell receptor beta chains drawn from one sample of a study of control samples from healthy donors and cancer patients. Clones were sequenced by immunoSEQ multiplex PCR, and TCRdb holds only the in-frame ones, with some missing. The data contain 170,000 or so clones, about 90% of them singletons. Source material: blood. These receptors were collected from a woman aged 40 to 50 in good health. CDR3s include the opening cysteine and the closing phenylalanine or tryptophan. D genes are given only for firm matches. Clone size is not always given. Where it is, it says once, few, many or a class for expanded clones.

TGTGCCAGCAGCCCCCAGGGGCCGGCTACCTACGAGCAGTACTTC CASSPQGPATYEQYF - TRBV7-2 - TRBJ2-7
TGCAGTGCCTGGGGGGGCGAGCAGTACTTC CSAWGGEQYF - TRBV20-1 TRBD2 TRBJ2-7
TGTGCCAGCAGCTTAGCAGGGGGCGACTATGGCTACACCTTC CASSLAGGDYGYTF - TRBV7-9 TRBD1 TRBJ1-2
TGTGCCAGCAGTTCCACAGGGGTCCCTGAAGCTTTCTTT CASSSTGVPEAFF - TRBV6-5 TRBD1 TRBJ1-1
TGTGCCAGCTCTCTTGTGCATGAGCAGTTCTTC CASSLVHEQFF - TRBV28 - TRBJ2-1
TGTGCCAGCAGCTCGGGCGCCTCTGGAAACACCATATATTTT CASSSGASGNTIYF once TRBV5-4 - TRBJ1-3
TGCGCCAGCAGCCAAGACGGGACTAGCGGGGGGTTTAGGAATGAGCAGTTCTTC CASSQDGTSGGFRNEQFF - TRBV4-1 TRBD2 TRBJ2-1
TGTGCCAGCAGTTTGACGGCTCAGATAGGCACAGATACGCAGTATTTT CASSLTAQIGTDTQYF - TRBV2 - TRBJ2-3
TGTGCCAGCAGCCTTGGGACGGTGAACACCGGGGAGCTGTTTTTT CASSLGTVNTGELFF - TRBV3-1/TRBV3-2 - TRBJ2-2
TGCGCCAGCAGCCCCGCAAAGTTTCGTCAAGAGACCCAGTACTTC CASSPAKFRQETQYF - TRBV5-1 - TRBJ2-5
TGTGCCAGCAGCCCGGGACAGGGATTAAACGAGCAGTACTTC CASSPGQGLNEQYF - TRBV2 TRBD1 TRBJ2-7
TGTGCCAGCAGCCTATCATTTGACAGGAACACCGGGGAGCTGTTTTTT CASSLSFDRNTGELFF - TRBV11-2 - TRBJ2-2
TGTGCCATCAGGACGAACACCGGGGAGCTGTTTTTT CAIRTNTGELFF - TRBV10-3 - TRBJ2-2
TGTGCCAGCAGTTACTACTCCGGGACAGCGAACACTGAAGCTTTCTTT CASSYYSGTANTEAFF - TRBV6-6 TRBD1 TRBJ1-1
TGTGCCATCAGTGAGGGCCCGCCCGGCTACAATGAGCAGTTCTTC CAISEGPPGYNEQFF once TRBV10-3 - TRBJ2-1
TGTGCCAGCAGTGAAGGATTGGCGGGGGACACCTACGAGCAGTACTTC CASSEGLAGDTYEQYF - TRBV6-1 - TRBJ2-7
TGTGCCAGCAGTGAACCCAGACATCTTAACTTTAGCGGCACAGATACGCAGTATTTT CASSEPRHLNFSGTDTQYF - TRBV6-1 - TRBJ2-3
TGTGCCAGCAGCCTACTAGCGGGGGGAAGGAATGAGCAGTTCTTC CASSLLAGGRNEQFF - TRBV7-6 TRBD2 TRBJ2-1
TGTGCCAGCAGCTTACTAGCTGGGGATGAGCAGTTCTTC CASSLLAGDEQFF - TRBV5-6 - TRBJ2-1
TGCGCCAGCAGCTTGCTAGCGGGGACCTCCACAGATACGCAGTATTTT CASSLLAGTSTDTQYF - TRBV5-1 TRBD2 TRBJ2-3
TGTGCCAGCAGTAACCTCGGGAGTGCAACTAATGAAAAACTGTTTTTT CASSNLGSATNEKLFF - TRBV27 - TRBJ1-4
TGCGCCAGCAGCTCACCGACAGGCCTGATGAACACTGAAGCTTTCTTT CASSSPTGLMNTEAFF - TRBV5-1 - TRBJ1-1
TGTGCCAGCAGCTTAGAAGGGGGGCGGAACACTGAAGCTTTCTTT CASSLEGGRNTEAFF - TRBV7-2 - TRBJ1-1
TGTGCCAGCAGCCGCCAGGGTGGGTTAGTCGGGGAGCTGTTTTTT CASSRQGGLVGELFF - TRBV3-1/TRBV3-2 - TRBJ2-2
TGTGCCAGCAGCGTAGGCAGGAACACTGAAGCTTTCTTT CASSVGRNTEAFF - TRBV9 - TRBJ1-1
TGTGCCAGTTTAGACAGGGGCGGGCGGTTCTTC CASLDRGGRFF - TRBV25-1 TRBD1 TRBJ2-1
TGTGCCAGCAGTTTAGGGGCCGGTTCGATGAACACTGAAGCTTTCTTT CASSLGAGSMNTEAFF few TRBV27 - TRBJ1-1
TGTGCCAGTAGTCCCCGGGACAGCCTAAATCAGCCCCAGCATTTT CASSPRDSLNQPQHF once TRBV19 TRBD1 TRBJ1-5
TGCGCCAGCAGCCAAGTGAACAGTTACTATAATTCACCCCTCCACTTT CASSQVNSYYNSPLHF - TRBV4-1 - TRBJ1-6
TGCGCCAGCAGCCAAACCCAAGGATTAGGGGGGGCCAACGTCCTGACTTTC CASSQTQGLGGANVLTF - TRBV4-1 - TRBJ2-6
TGTGCCAGCAGTGCTTTGGACAGGGAGAACACTGAAGCTTTCTTT CASSALDRENTEAFF - TRBV6-4 TRBD1 TRBJ1-1
TGCGCCAGCAGCCACATGGGGGTCTCACCCCTCCACTTT CASSHMGVSPLHF few TRBV4-1 - TRBJ1-6
TGTGCCAGCAGCCCCCCCTTGAGACAGGTACTCTGGAAACACCATATATTT CASSPPLRQVLWKHHIF - TRBV7-3 - TRBJ1-3
TGTGCCAGCAGCTTAGAAGGGACAGTTGGAAACACCATATATTTT CASSLEGTVGNTIYF - TRBV13 TRBD1 TRBJ1-3
TGTGCCAGCAGCCCGAGTCGAGGGACGATAGACTATGGCTACACCTTC CASSPSRGTIDYGYTF - TRBV27 - TRBJ1-2
TGCAGTGCTAGTCCCGGACAGGGTAATGAAAAACTGTTTTTT CSASPGQGNEKLFF once TRBV20-1 TRBD1 TRBJ1-4
TGTGCCAGCAGCCTCTTCTGGCAGGAGACCAATGAGCAGTTCTTC CASSLFWQETNEQFF few TRBV5-5 - TRBJ2-1
TGTGCCAGTAGTATAGGGACTAGCGGGGGCGAGCAGTACTTC CASSIGTSGGEQYF once TRBV19 TRBD2 TRBJ2-7
TGTGCCAGCAGCTTTGGTTGGGACAGGGCAAAGAATGGCTACACCTTC CASSFGWDRAKNGYTF - TRBV7-9 TRBD1 TRBJ1-2
TGTGCCAGCAGCTTGGGAGGGGGACCCGAGCAGTACTTC CASSLGGGPEQYF once TRBV5-6 - TRBJ2-7
TGTGCCAGCACCGCCTACACAGGGGAAGAGACCCAGTACTTC CASTAYTGEETQYF - TRBV5-6 TRBD1 TRBJ2-5
TGTGCCAGCAACGTGGGGTGGGGCGGTCCGGGGGAGCAGTTCTTC CASNVGWGGPGEQFF - TRBV9 - TRBJ2-1
TGTGCCAGCAGTTGCTATCCGAGAAAGGAAAACATTCAGTACTTC CASSCYPRKENIQYF - TRBV27 - TRBJ2-4
TGTGCCAGCAGACACAGGGAGGGGATACCAAGCTCCTACGAGCAGTACTTC CASRHREGIPSSYEQYF - TRBV11-2 - TRBJ2-7
TGTGCTAGTGGCCCACTGATTAATCGGGCAGGGGATGCCACTGAAGCTTTCTTT CASGPLINRAGDATEAFF once TRBV12-5 - TRBJ1-1
TGTGCCAGCACAGGGGACACCGGGGAGCTGTTTTTT CASTGDTGELFF - TRBV9 - TRBJ2-2
TGTGCCAGTACTGGGGACCTCCAGCCCCAGCATTTT CASTGDLQPQHF - TRBV19 - TRBJ1-5
TGTGCCACCAGTGACCCTCAAGGGACAGGCACCGGGGAGCTGTTTTTT CATSDPQGTGTGELFF - TRBV24-1 TRBD1 TRBJ2-2
TGCGCCAGCACCCCTGTTCCTGCGACAGATACGCAGTATTTT CASTPVPATDTQYF - TRBV5-1 - TRBJ2-3
TGCAGTGCTAGTAGGACCCAAGGCGATGAGCAGTTCTTC CSASRTQGDEQFF once TRBV20-1 - TRBJ2-1
TGTGCCAGCAGTGGACACCTTACCCCCTACGAGCAGTACTTC CASSGHLTPYEQYF - TRBV25-1 - TRBJ2-7
TGCGCCAGCAGCTCGACCGATAAAGCGAACACCGGGGAGCTGTTTTTT CASSSTDKANTGELFF once TRBV5-1 - TRBJ2-2
TGTGCCAGCAGTTTGATCCAGGGGAACTATGGCTACACCTTC CASSLIQGNYGYTF - TRBV2 - TRBJ1-2